The following is a TCR beta chain sequence with its context. The antigen is undetermined. Generation of TCR cDNA used 5'RACE template switching (which added a universal primer site and UMIs). MiXCR, run by TCRdb on the 5' RACE reads, gives a single entry per CDR3 protein. The sample records under 400,000 distinct CDR3 sequences, around 13% being singletons. This entry belongs to a study of T cells after yellow fever vaccination. Broader study findings: Peaking on day 5 versus 15, the secondary response was faster but weaker.

The TCR originated in a man in his late teens or twenties who received the YFV17D yellow fever vaccine. Sequenced material: CD4+ T cells sorted from PBMCs, taken 15 days after the yellow fever booster vaccination.

The CDR3 DNA sequence: TGTGCCAGCAGTTTTCAGGGGGGGAGCACAGATACGCAGTATTTT. Residues: CASSFQGGSTDTQYF. The chain is built from TRBV6-5 and TRBJ2-3; D is possibly TRBD1 or TRBD2 (7 bases each). Germline V gene sequence: CDR1 MNHEY, CDR2 SVGAGI. V lost 4 bases, J lost 0 bases, and 11 bases lay in between. This CDR3 is built from 15 residues.